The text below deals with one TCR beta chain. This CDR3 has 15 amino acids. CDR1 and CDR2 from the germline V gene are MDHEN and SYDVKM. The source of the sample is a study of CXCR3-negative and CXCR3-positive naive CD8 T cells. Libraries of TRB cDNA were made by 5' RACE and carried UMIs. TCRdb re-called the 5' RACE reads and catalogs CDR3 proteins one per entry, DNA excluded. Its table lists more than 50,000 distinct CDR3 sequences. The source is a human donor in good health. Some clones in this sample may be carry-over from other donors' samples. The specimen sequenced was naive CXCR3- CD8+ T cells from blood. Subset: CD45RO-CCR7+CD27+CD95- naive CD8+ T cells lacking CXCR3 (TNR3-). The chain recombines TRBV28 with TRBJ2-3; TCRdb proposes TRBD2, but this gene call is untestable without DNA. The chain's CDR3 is CASSTRTKLVDTQYF.